This TCR beta chain was identified during a study of shared clonotypes between healthy human individuals. Broader study findings: Naive subsets tended to show greater estimated richness than memory subsets. Rarefaction exposed incomplete sorted-subset sequencing despite large depth. Clonotypes not shared had lower generation probabilities than those common to all four donors. Clonotype sharing across donors was expected to vary with sequencing depth.

Comments on this clone: Its antigen is unidentified. The same CDR3 also results from other DNA sequences found in this sample.

The assay was immunoSEQ multiplex PCR, and TCRdb's table has in-frame clones only and misses some. This sample yields about 1 million clones, of which 65% to 80% are seen a single time; 1.4% to 1.5% belongs to the top ten. CDR1 GTSNPN and CDR2 SVGIG come from the germline V gene (reference sequence). This CDR3 has 15 amino acids. The V and J ends lost 6 bases and 5 bases respectively, with 17 bases between them. The V gene is TRBV30, the J gene TRBJ1-6, with D possibly being TRBD1 (5 bases). Sequencing was performed on memory CD4+ T cells sorted from blood. Specified subset: CD45RA-negative fraction. The sequence was obtained from a man between 18 and 29 years old in good health. CDR3: CACPDGLGHNSPLHF. The CDR3 DNA is TGTGCCTGTCCTGATGGACTGGGACATAATTCACCCCTCCACTTT.